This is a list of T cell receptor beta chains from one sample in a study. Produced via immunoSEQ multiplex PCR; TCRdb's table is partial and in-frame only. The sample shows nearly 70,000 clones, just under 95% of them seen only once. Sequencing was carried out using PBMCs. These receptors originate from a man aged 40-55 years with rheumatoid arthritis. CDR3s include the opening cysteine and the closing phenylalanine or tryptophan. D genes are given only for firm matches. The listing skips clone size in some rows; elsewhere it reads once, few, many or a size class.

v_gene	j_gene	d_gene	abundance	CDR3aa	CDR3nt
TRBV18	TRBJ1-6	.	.	CASSPEGFSYNSPLHF	TGTGCCAGCTCACCGGAAGGCTTCTCCTATAATTCACCCCTCCACTTT
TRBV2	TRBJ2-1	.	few	CASAASANLNNEQFF	TGTGCCAGCGCGGCAAGCGCTAACCTTAACAATGAGCAGTTCTTC
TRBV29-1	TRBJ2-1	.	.	CSVRPRGEQFF	TGCAGCGTTAGGCCCAGGGGTGAGCAGTTCTTC
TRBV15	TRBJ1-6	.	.	CATSRDSRNSPLHF	TGTGCCACCAGCAGAGATTCGCGAAATTCACCCCTCCACTTT
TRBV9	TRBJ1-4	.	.	CASSVERGLRGEKLFF	TGTGCCAGCAGCGTAGAGCGGGGACTAAGGGGGGAAAAACTGTTTTTT
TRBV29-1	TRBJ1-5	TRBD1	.	CSVSRDRDQPQHF	TGCAGCGTGAGCCGGGACAGGGATCAGCCCCAGCATTTT
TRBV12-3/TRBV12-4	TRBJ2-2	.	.	CASSPPHTGELFF	TGTGCCAGCAGCCCCCCCCACACCGGGGAGCTGTTTTTT
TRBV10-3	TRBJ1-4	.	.	CAISPTTTNEKLFF	TGTGCCATCAGCCCAACCACAACTAATGAAAAACTGTTTTTT
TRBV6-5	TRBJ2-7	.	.	CASRRVGGYEQYF	TGTGCCAGCAGACGGGTGGGGGGCTACGAGCAGTACTTC
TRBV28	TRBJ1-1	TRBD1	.	CASSQGQGYTEAFF	TGTGCCAGCAGCCAAGGACAGGGTTACACTGAAGCTTTCTTT
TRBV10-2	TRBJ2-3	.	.	CASCVGGATQYF	TGCGCCAGCTGCGTGGGGGGGGCTACGCAGTATTTT
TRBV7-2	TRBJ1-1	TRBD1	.	CASIDQGAVTEAFF	TGTGCCAGCATTGACCAGGGGGCCGTCACTGAAGCTTTCTTT
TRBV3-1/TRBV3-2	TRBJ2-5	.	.	CASSHHRDQETQYF	TGTGCCAGCAGCCACCACAGGGATCAAGAGACCCAGTACTTC
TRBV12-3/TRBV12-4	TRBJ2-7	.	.	CASSLGGHEQYF	TGTGCCAGCAGTTTGGGGGGCCACGAGCAGTACTTC
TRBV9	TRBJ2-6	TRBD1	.	CASSGTGESGANVLTF	TGTGCCAGCAGCGGGACAGGGGAGTCTGGGGCCAACGTCCTGACTTTC
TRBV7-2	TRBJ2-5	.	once	CASSPRPKLLVQYF	TGTGCCAGCAGCCCCAGACCTAAGCTTTTGGTCCAGTACTTC
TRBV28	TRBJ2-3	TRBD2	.	CASSAGGARTDTQYF	TGTGCCAGCAGTGCGGGGGGCGCCAGGACAGATACGCAGTATTTT
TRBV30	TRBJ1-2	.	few	CAWSASTAYGYTF	TGTGCCTGGAGTGCCTCGACAGCCTATGGCTACACCTTC
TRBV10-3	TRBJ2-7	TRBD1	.	CAISEPRGQGIVYEQYF	TGTGCCATCAGTGAGCCCCGAGGACAGGGGATAGTATACGAGCAGTACTTC
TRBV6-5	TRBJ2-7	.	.	CASRSKYEQYF	TGTGCCAGCAGGTCCAAGTACGAGCAGTACTTC
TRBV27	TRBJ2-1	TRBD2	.	CASSLLLAGIHEQFF	TGTGCCAGCAGTTTATTACTAGCGGGAATCCATGAGCAGTTCTTC
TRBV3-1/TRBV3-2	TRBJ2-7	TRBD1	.	CASSQGTGGQYF	TGTGCCAGCAGCCAAGGGACAGGTGGGCAGTACTTC